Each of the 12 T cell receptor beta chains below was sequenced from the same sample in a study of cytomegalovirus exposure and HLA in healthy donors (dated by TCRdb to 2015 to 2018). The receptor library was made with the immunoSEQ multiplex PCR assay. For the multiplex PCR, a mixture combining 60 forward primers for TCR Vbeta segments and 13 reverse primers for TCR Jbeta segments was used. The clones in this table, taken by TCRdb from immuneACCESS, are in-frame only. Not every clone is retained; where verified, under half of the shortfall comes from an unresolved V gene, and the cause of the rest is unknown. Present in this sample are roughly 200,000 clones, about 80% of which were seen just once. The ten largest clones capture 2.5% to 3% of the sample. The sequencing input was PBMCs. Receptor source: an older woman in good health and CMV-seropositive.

The CDR3 coding sequence is TGTGCCAGTAGTATTAGTTCAGGGCTTGGCAATCAGCCCCAGCATTTT. Protein: CASSISSGLGNQPQHF. The chain couples TRBV19 to TRBJ1-5, with D possibly TRBD1 on 5 matching bases. In germline, CDR1 is LNHDA, CDR2 SQIVND (reference sequence). The CDR3 spans 16 residues. V lost 3 bases and J lost 2, with 14 bases in between.

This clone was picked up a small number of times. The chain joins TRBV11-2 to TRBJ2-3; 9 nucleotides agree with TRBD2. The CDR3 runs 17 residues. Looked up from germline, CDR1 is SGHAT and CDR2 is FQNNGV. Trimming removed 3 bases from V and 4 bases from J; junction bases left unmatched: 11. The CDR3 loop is CASSFSGVAGVADTQYF. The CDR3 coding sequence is TGTGCCAGCAGCTTCTCGGGGGTAGCGGGGGTCGCAGATACGCAGTATTTT.

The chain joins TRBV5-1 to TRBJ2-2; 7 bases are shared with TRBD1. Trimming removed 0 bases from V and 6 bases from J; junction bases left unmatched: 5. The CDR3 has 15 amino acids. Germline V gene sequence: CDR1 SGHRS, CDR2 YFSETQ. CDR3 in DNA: TGCGCCAGCAGCTTGGCAGGGCAGGGGGCCGGGGAGCTGTTTTTT. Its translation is CASSLAGQGAGELFF.

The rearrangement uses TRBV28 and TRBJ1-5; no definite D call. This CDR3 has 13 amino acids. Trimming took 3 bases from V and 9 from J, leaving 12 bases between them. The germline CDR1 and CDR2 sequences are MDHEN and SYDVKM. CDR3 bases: TGTGCCAGCAGTTTTCCCGGGAGTCCGCCCCAGCATTTT. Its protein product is CASSFPGSPPQHF.

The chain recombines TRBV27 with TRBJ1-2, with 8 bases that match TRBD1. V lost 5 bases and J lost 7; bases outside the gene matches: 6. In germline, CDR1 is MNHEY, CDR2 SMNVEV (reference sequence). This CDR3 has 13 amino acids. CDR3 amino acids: CASSPWTGSGYTF. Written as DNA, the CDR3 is TGTGCCAGCAGTCCGTGGACAGGGAGTGGCTACACCTTC.

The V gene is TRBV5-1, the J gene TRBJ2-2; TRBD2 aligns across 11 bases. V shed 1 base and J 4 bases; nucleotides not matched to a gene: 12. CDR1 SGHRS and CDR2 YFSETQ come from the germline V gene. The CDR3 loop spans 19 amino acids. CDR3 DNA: TGCGCCAGCAGCTTGTTAAGGGGACTAGCGGCGTACGGCACCGGGGAGCTGTTTTTT. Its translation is CASSLLRGLAAYGTGELFF.

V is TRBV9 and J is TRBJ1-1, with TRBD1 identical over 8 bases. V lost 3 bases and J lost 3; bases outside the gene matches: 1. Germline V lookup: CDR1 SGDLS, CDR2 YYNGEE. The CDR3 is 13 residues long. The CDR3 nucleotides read TGTGCCAGCAGCGCGACAGGGGACACTGAAGCTTTCTTT. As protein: CASSATGDTEAFF.

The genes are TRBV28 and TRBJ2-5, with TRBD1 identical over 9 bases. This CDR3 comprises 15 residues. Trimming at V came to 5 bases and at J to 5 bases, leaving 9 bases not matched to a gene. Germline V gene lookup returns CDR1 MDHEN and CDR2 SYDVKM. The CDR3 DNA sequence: TGTGCCAGCAGTGCCGTGGGACAGGGAGTGGAGACCCAGTACTTC. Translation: CASSAVGQGVETQYF.

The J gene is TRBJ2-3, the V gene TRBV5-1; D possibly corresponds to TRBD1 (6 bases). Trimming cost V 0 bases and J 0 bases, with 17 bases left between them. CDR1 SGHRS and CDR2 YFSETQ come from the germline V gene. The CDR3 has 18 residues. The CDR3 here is CASSLAPLQGYSTDTQYF. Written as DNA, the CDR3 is TGCGCCAGCAGCTTGGCCCCCTTACAGGGTTATAGCACAGATACGCAGTATTTT. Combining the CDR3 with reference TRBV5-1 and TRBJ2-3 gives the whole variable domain KAGVTQTPRYLIKTRGQQVTLSCSPISGHRSVSWYQQTPGQGLQFLFEYFSETQRNKGNFPGRFSGRQFSNSRSEMNVSTLELGDSALYLCASSLAPLQGYSTDTQYFGPGTRLTVL.

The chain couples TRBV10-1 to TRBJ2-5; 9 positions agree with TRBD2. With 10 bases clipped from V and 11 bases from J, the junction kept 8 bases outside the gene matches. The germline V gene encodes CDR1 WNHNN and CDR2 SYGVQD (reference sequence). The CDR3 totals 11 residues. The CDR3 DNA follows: TGCGCCACCGGGACTAGCCGAGAGCAGTACTTC. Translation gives CATGTSREQYF.

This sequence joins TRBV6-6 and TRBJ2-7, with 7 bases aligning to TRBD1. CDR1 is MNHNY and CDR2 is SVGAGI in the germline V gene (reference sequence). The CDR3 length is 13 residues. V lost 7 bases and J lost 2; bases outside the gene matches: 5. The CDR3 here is CASNRGDAYEQYF. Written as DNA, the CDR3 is TGTGCCAGCAACAGGGGTGATGCCTACGAGCAGTACTTC.

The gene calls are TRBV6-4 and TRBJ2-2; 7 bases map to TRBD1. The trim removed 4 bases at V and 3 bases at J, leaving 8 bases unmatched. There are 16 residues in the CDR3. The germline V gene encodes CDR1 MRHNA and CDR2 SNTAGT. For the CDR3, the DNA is TGTGCCAGCAGTGGCTTTTGGCAGGGGGACACCGGGGAGCTGTTTTTT. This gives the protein CASSGFWQGDTGELFF.